The source of this T cell receptor beta chain is a study of blood T cell repertoires in COVID-19. Study overall: PBMCs, B-cell-depleted T cells, or T cells provided the cDNA or gDNA that made up the material.

The germline V gene has CDR1 GTSNPN and CDR2 SVGIG (reference sequence). The CDR3 length is 16 residues. Trimming took off 0 bases at V and 5 bases at J, with 17 bases between the two ends. Assay used: immunoSEQ multiplex PCR; TCRdb lists only in-frame clones, some missing. Among about 670,000 clones, about 87% were seen once, and the ten largest hold about 0.26%. The receptor's source is a woman aged 18 to 35 with acute or convalescent COVID-19. Sequencing used peripheral blood. The chain carries TRBV30 and TRBJ2-1; possible D gene TRBD2, 5 bases. The chain's CDR3 is CAWSVLLRLGDNEQFF. DNA for the CDR3: TGTGCCTGGAGTGTATTGCTGCGGCTCGGGGACAATGAGCAGTTCTTC.